This T cell receptor (beta chain) was found in a study of T-cell reconstitution after alpha-beta-depleted transplantation in children. Germline V gives CDR1 SGHVS, CDR2 FNYEAQ. Trimming pared 1 base from V and 9 bases from J, leaving 16 bases between. The CDR3 has 15 residues. This clonotype came up many times. As it was prepared, the TCRbeta library received unique molecular identifiers. TCRdb analysed the PCR reads with MiXCR anew, one entry per CDR3 protein. The table has fewer than 250,000 distinct CDR3 sequences, under 20% seen once. The source was PBMCs, mostly from graft donor cells, collected 360 days after TCRalphabeta/CD19-depleted stem cell transplant. V and J are TRBV7-6 and TRBJ1-5; D gene ambiguous. This receptor was taken from a male patient aged 2-15 years who had a stem cell transplant for acute lymphoblastic leukemia, so the T cells may come from the graft donor. The CDR3 protein is CASSLGGVHSGPQHF. The CDR3 DNA reads TGTGCCAGCAGCTTAGGCGGGGTTCACTCAGGGCCCCAGCATTTT.